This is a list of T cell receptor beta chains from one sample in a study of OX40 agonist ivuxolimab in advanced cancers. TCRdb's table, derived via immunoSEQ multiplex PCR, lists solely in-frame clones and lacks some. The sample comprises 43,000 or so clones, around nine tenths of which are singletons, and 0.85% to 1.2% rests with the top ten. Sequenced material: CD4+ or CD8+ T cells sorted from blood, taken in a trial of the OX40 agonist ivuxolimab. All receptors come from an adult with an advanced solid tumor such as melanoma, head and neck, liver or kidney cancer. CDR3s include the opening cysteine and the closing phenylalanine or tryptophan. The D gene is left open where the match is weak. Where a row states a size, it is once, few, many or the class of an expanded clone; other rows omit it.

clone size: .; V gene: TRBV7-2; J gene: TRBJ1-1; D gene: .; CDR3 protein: CASSPSKGNTEAFF; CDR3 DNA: TGTGCCAGCAGCCCCTCCAAAGGAAATACTGAAGCTTTCTTT
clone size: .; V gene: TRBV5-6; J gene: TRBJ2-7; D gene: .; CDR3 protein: CASSAIQRYEQYF; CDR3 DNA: TGTGCCAGCAGCGCCATTCAAAGGTACGAGCAGTACTTC
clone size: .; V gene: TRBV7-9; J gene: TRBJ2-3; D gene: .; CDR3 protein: CASSLGGPSTDTQYF; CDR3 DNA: TGTGCCAGCAGCTTAGGGGGGCCTAGCACAGATACGCAGTATTTT
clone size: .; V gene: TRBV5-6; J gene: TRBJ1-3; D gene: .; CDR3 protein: CASTPGISGNTIYF; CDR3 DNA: TGTGCCAGCACCCCGGGAATCTCTGGAAACACCATATATTTT
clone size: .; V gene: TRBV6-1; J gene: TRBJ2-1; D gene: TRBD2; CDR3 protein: CASMVLAGNEQFF; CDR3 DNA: TGTGCCAGCATGGTACTAGCGGGAAATGAGCAGTTCTTC
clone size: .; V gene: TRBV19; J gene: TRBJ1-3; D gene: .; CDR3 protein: CASSITGTRMGNTIYF; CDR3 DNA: TGTGCCAGTAGTATCACCGGGACAAGGATGGGAAACACCATATATTTT
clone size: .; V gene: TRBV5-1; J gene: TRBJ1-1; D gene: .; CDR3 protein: CASRTGPMNTEAFF; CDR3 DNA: TGCGCCAGCAGGACGGGACCCATGAACACTGAAGCTTTCTTT
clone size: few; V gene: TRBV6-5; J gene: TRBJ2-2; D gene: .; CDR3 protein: CASSYSNGGNTGELFF; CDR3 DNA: TGTGCCAGCAGTTACTCGAATGGGGGGAACACCGGGGAGCTGTTTTTT
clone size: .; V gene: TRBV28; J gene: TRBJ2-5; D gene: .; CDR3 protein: CASRQLAIQYF; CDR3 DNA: TGTGCCAGCAGACAGCTAGCCATACAGTACTTC
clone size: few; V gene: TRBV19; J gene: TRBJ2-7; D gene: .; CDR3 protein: CASSGSGFYEQYF; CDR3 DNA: TGTGCCAGTAGCGGGAGTGGGTTCTACGAGCAGTACTTC
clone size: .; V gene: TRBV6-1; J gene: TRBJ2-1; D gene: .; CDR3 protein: CASSKGVGLGTFLEQFF; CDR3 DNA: TGTGCCAGCAGTAAAGGAGTGGGGCTAGGAACTTTCCTCGAGCAGTTCTTC
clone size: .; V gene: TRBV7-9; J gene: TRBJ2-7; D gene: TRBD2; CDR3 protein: CASSLARGSGNRNSYEQYF; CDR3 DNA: TGTGCCAGCAGCTTAGCGCGTGGTAGCGGGAACCGGAACTCCTACGAGCAGTACTTC
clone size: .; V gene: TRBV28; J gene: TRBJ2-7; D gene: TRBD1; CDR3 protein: CASSEGQSSYEQYF; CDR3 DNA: TGTGCCAGCAGTGAGGGACAGAGCTCCTACGAGCAGTACTTC
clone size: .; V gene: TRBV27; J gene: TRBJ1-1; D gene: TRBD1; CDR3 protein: CASSFRRGLVEAFF; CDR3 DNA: TGTGCCAGCAGTTTTAGGAGGGGGCTTGTTGAAGCTTTCTTT
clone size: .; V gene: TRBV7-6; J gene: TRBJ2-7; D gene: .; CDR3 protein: CASSLAAGYEQYF; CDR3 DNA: TGTGCCAGCAGCTTAGCGGCGGGATACGAGCAGTACTTC
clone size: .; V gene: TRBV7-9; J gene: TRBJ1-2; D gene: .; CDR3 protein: CASSLEGRGNNYGYTF; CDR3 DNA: TGTGCCAGCAGCTTAGAGGGCAGGGGAAACAACTATGGCTACACCTTC
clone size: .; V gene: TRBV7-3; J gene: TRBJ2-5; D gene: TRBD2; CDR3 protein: CASSLTSAGGGGETQYF; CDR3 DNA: TGTGCCAGCAGCTTAACGTCAGCGGGAGGAGGAGGAGAGACCCAGTACTTC
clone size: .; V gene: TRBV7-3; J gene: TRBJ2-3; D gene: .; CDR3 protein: CASSLGTDTQYF; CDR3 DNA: TGTGCCAGCAGCTTAGGGACAGATACGCAGTATTTT
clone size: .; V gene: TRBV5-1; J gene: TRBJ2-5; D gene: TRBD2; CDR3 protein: CASSKREEETQYF; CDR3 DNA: TGCGCCAGCAGCAAGCGGGAGGAAGAGACCCAGTACTTC
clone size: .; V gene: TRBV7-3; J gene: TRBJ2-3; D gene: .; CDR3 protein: CASRSGGADTQYF; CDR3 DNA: TGTGCCAGCAGGTCCGGCGGCGCAGATACGCAGTATTTT
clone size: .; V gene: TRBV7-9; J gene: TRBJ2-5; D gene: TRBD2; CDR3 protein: CANPGGSGRPFGTQYF; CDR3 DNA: TGTGCCAACCCAGGTGGTAGCGGGAGGCCGTTTGGGACCCAGTACTTC
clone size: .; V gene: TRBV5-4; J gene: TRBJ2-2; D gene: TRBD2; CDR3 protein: CASRMGLAGPGTGELFF; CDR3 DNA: TGTGCCAGCAGGATGGGACTAGCGGGCCCGGGCACCGGGGAGCTGTTTTTT
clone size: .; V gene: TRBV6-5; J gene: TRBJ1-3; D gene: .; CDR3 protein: CASSYSRQGSGNTIYF; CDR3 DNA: TGTGCCAGCAGTTACTCGAGGCAGGGCTCTGGAAACACCATATATTTT
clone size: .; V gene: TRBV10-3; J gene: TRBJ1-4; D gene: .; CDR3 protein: CAISESGGAAFGGEKLFF; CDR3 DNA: TGTGCCATCAGTGAGTCCGGGGGCGCCGCCTTCGGTGGGGAAAAACTGTTTTTT
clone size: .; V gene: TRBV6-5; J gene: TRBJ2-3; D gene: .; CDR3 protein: CASRELPDTQYF; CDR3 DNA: TGTGCCAGCAGGGAGCTTCCAGATACGCAGTATTTT
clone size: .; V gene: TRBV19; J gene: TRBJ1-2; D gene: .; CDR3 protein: CASSEFHGYTF; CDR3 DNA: TGTGCCAGTAGCGAGTTCCATGGCTACACCTTC
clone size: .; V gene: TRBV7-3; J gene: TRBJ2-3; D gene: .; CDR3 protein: CASSLTNVLDTQYF; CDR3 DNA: TGTGCCAGCAGCTTAACAAATGTCCTCGATACGCAGTATTTT
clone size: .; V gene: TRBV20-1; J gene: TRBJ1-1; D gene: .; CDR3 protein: CSARRETEAFF; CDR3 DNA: TGCAGTGCCCGGAGGGAAACTGAAGCTTTCTTT
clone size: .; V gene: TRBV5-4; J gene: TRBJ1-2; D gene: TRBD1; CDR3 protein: CASSSLGQGYGYTF; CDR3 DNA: TGTGCCAGCAGCTCTTTGGGACAGGGTTATGGCTACACCTTC
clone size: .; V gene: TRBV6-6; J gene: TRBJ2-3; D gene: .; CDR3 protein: CASREQSTDTQYF; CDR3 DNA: TGTGCCAGCAGGGAACAGAGCACAGATACGCAGTATTTT
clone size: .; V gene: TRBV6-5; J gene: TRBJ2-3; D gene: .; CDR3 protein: CASSSPGAPDTQYF; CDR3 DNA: TGTGCCAGCAGTTCACCGGGGGCGCCAGATACGCAGTATTTT
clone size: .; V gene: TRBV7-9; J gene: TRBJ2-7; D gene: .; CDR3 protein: CASSLPGTVYEQYF; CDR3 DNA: TGTGCCAGCAGCTTACCAGGAACCGTCTACGAGCAGTACTTC
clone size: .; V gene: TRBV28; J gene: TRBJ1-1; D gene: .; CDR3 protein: CASTYGGINTEAFF; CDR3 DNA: TGTGCCAGCACCTATGGGGGAATTAACACTGAAGCTTTCTTT
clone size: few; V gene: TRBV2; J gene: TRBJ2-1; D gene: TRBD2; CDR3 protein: CASGTSGTPGGEQFF; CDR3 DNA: TGTGCCAGCGGGACTAGCGGGACTCCAGGTGGTGAGCAGTTCTTC
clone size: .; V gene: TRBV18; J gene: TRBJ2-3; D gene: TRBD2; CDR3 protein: CASSPGREPTDTQYF; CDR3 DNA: TGTGCCAGCTCACCAGGGCGGGAGCCAACAGATACGCAGTATTTT
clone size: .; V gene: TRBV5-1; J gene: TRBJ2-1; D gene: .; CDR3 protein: CASSLDSSYNEQFF; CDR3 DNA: TGCGCCAGCAGCCTCGATTCATCCTACAATGAGCAGTTCTTC
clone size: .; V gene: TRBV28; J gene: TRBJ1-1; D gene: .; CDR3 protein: CASSLGLGRNTEAFF; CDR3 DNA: TGTGCCAGCAGTTTAGGTCTGGGCCGGAACACTGAAGCTTTCTTT
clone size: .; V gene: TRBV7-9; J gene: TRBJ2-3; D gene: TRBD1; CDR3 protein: CASSLTGADTQYF; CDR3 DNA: TGTGCCAGCAGCCTAACAGGGGCAGATACGCAGTATTTT
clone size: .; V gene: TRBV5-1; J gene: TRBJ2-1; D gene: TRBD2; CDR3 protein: CASSLAIGLAGSGNEQFF; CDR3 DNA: TGCGCCAGCAGCTTGGCCATAGGACTAGCGGGTTCGGGCAATGAGCAGTTCTTC
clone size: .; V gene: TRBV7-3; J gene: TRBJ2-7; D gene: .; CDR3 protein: CASSLRPTSSYEQYF; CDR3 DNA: TGTGCCAGCAGCTTAAGGCCGACTAGCTCCTACGAGCAGTACTTC
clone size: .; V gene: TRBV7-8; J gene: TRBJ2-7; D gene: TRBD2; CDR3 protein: CASSPSSGSQYEQYF; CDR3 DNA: TGTGCCAGCAGCCCCTCTAGCGGGAGTCAGTACGAGCAGTACTTC
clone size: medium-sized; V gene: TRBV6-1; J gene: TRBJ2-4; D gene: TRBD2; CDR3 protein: CASSELLAGGGAKNIQYF; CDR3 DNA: TGTGCCAGCAGTGAACTACTAGCGGGAGGAGGGGCCAAAAACATTCAGTACTTC
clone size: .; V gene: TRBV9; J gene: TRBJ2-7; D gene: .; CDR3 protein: CASSARPEGGDEQYF; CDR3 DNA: TGTGCCAGCAGCGCGAGACCGGAGGGGGGGGACGAGCAGTACTTC
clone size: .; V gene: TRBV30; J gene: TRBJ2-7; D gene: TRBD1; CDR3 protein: CAWSTKDRGNYEQYF; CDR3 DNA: TGTGCCTGGAGTACCAAGGACAGGGGGAACTACGAGCAGTACTTC
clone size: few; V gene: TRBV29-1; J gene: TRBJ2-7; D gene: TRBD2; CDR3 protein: CSVTSGDIYEQYF; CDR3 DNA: TGCAGCGTTACTAGCGGGGATATTTACGAGCAGTACTTC
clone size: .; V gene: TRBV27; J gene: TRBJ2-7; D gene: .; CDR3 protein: CASRPLASPLYEQYF; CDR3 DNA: TGTGCCAGCAGACCACTAGCTTCCCCCCTCTACGAGCAGTACTTC
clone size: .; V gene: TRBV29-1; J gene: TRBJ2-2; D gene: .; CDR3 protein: CSVEASRAGELFF; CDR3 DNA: TGCAGCGTTGAAGCTAGCCGCGCCGGGGAGCTGTTTTTT
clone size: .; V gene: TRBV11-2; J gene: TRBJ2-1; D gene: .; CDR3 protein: CASKGGWVYNEQFF; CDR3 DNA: TGTGCCAGCAAGGGCGGTTGGGTATACAATGAGCAGTTCTTC
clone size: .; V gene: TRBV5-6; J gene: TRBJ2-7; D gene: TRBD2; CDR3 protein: CASSLSGREPYEQYF; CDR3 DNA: TGTGCCAGCAGCCTTAGCGGGAGGGAACCCTACGAGCAGTACTTC
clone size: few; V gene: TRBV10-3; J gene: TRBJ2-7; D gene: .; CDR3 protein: CAISEGIPTYEQYF; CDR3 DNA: TGTGCCATCAGCGAGGGCATTCCGACCTACGAGCAGTACTTC
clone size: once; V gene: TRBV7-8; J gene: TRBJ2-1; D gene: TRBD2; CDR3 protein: CASSRGLSSYNEQFF; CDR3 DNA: TGTGCCAGCAGCAGGGGACTAAGCTCCTACAATGAGCAGTTCTTC
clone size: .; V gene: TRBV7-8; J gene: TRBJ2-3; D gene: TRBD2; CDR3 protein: CASSLGLAGIISTQYF; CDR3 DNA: TGTGCCAGCAGCTTAGGACTAGCGGGAATAATAAGTACGCAGTATTTT
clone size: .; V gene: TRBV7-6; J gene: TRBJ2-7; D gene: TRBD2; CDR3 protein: CASSSGLAPNEQYF; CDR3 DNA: TGTGCCAGCAGCTCGGGACTAGCCCCAAACGAGCAGTACTTC